This TCR beta chain appears in the sequencing data of a study of T cell responses to AZD1222 COVID-19 vaccine. The study's findings and limits: Increases in Spike-specific TCR breadth and depth were seen after two AZD1222 doses. Regions 160-218 and 743-854 dominated among vaccine-associated CD4 TCRs spanning spike. Clonal diversity may have been underestimated, and the donors were mostly white British, with more females than males. Only after the peak T cell response were repertoires sampled.

TCRdb's copy holds only in-frame clones and misses some; the assay was immunoSEQ multiplex PCR. The sample comprises around 150,000 clones, more than 75% of which are singletons, and over 4% rests with the top ten. Per germline, CDR1 SGHRS and CDR2 YFSETQ. The CDR3 has 15 amino acids. The V and J ends lost 0 bases and 0 bases respectively, with 9 bases between them. For this clone: Antigen unknown.

J is TRBJ1-1 and V is TRBV5-1; TRBD1 might be the D (6 bases). The source was peripheral blood, collected on day 0 of AZD1222 vaccination. This clonotype was obtained from an adult in good health. The DNA for the CDR3 is TGCGCCAGCAGCTTGGACGGACAGATGAACACTGAAGCTTTCTTT. Translated, it gives CASSLDGQMNTEAFF. Using reference TRBV5-1 and TRBJ1-1 for the parts outside the CDR3, the full variable domain is KAGVTQTPRYLIKTRGQQVTLSCSPISGHRSVSWYQQTPGQGLQFLFEYFSETQRNKGNFPGRFSGRQFSNSRSEMNVSTLELGDSALYLCASSLDGQMNTEAFFGQGTRLTVV.